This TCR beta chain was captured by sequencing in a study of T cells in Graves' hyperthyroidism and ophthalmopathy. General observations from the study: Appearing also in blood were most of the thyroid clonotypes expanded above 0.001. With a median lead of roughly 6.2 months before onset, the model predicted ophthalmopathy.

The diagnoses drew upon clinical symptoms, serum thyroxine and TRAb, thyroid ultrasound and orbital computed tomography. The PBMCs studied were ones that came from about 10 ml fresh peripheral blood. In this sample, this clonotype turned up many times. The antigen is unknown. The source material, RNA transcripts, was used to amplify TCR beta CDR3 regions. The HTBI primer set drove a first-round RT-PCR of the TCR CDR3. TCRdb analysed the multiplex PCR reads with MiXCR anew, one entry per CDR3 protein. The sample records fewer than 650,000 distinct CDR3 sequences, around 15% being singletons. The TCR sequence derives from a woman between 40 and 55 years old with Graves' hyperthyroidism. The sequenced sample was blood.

The DNA for the CDR3 is TGCAGTGCTTCTTACGGTGGCGGGAGGCTTAATACGCAGTATTTT. Protein: CSASYGGGRLNTQYF. The chain joins TRBV20-1 to TRBJ2-3, with 8 nucleotides matching TRBD2. Germline CDR1 is DFQATT and CDR2 is SNEGSKA (reference sequence). This CDR3 region has 15 residues. With 5 bases clipped from V and 7 bases from J, the junction kept 14 bases outside the gene matches.